The source of this T cell receptor (beta chain) is a study of control samples from healthy donors and cancer patients. Clones were read by immunoSEQ multiplex PCR, and TCRdb kept only the in-frame ones, dropping some. The data show about 120,000 clones, 75% to 90% seen once. Germline V gives CDR1 MGHDK, CDR2 SYGVNS. V was shortened by 3 bases and J by 8 bases, with 4 bases between the two germline ends. This CDR3 comprises 11 residues. This TCR derives from a woman aged 45-59 years with colorectal cancer. This rearrangement joins TRBV25-1 to TRBJ2-2; D gene uncertain. The specimen sequenced was PBMCs. For the CDR3, the DNA is TGTGCCAGCAGTGATATGGGGGAGCTGTTTTTT. It translates to CASSDMGELFF.